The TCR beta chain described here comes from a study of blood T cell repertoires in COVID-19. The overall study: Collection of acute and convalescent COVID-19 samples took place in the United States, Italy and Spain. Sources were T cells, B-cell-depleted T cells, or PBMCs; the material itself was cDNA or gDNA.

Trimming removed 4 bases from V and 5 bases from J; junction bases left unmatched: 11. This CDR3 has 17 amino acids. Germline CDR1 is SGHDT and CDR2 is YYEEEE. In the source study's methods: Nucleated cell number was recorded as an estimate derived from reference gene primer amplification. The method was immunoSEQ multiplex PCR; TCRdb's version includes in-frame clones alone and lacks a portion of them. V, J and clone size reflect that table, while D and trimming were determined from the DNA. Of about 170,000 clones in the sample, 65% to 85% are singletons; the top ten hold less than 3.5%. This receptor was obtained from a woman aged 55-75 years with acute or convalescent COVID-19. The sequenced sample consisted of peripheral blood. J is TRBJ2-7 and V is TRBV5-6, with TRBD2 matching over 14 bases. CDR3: CASSPTRGLAGGNEQYF. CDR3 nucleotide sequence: TGTGCCAGCAGCCCTACCAGAGGACTAGCGGGGGGCAACGAGCAGTACTTC. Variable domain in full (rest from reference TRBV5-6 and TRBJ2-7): DAGVTQSPTHLIKTRGQQVTLRCSPKSGHDTVSWYQQALGQGPQFIFQYYEEEERQRGNFPDRFSGHQFPNYSSELNVNALLLGDSALYLCASSPTRGLAGGNEQYFGPGTRLTVT.